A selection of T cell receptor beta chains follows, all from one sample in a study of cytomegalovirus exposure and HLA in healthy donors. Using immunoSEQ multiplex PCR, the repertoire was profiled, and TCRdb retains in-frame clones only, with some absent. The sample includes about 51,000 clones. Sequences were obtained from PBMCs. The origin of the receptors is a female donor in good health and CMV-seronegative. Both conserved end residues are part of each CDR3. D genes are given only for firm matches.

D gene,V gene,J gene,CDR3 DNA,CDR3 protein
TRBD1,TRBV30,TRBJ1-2,TGTGCCGTCAATAGGGGACAGGGGGCCCTCTATGGCTACACCTTC,CAVNRGQGALYGYTF
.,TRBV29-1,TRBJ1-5,TGCAGCGCCGGTCAGGGGAATCAGCCCCAGCATTTT,CSAGQGNQPQHF
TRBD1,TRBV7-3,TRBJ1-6,TGTGCCAGCAGCTCCGACAGGGTTGGATCACCCCTCCACTTT,CASSSDRVGSPLHF
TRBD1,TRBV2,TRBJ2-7,TGTGCCAGCAGTGAAAATGGGGCCCGGGACAGGGCCTACGAGCAGTACTTC,CASSENGARDRAYEQYF
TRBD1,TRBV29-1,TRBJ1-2,TGCAGCGTTTGGGACAGGGAAGAAACTAACTATGGCTACACCTTC,CSVWDREETNYGYTF
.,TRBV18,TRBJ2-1,TGTGCCAGCTCCTGGTTGGCGGCCTACAATGAGCAGTTCTTC,CASSWLAAYNEQFF
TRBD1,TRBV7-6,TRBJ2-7,TGTGCCAGCAGCAAGGACAGGGAACCCTACGAGCAGTACTTC,CASSKDREPYEQYF
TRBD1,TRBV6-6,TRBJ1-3,TGTGCCAGCAGTTACCAGGGGGCTGGAAACACCATATATTTT,CASSYQGAGNTIYF
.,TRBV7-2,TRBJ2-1,TGTGCCAGCAGCTTAGCGTCAGCGGACAATGAGCAGTTCTTC,CASSLASADNEQFF
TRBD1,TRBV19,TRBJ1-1,TGTGCCAGTAGCACGACAGGGGGCGCTAGTTCGGGTACTGAAGCTTTCTTT,CASSTTGGASSGTEAFF
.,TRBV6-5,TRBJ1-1,TGTGCCAGCAGTTACACATCGACAGGCGGGAACACTGAAGCTTTCTTT,CASSYTSTGGNTEAFF
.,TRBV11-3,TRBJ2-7,TGTGCCAGCAGCTCCCTCTACGAGCAGTACTTC,CASSSLYEQYF
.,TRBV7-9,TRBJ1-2,TGTGCCAGCAGCCCGCCAGGGGACTATGGCTACACCTTC,CASSPPGDYGYTF
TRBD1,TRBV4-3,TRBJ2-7,TGCGCCAGCAGCCAGGTGACAGGGATAATCTACGAGCAGTACTTC,CASSQVTGIIYEQYF
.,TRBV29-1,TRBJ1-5,TGCAGCGTTGAAAGAGGAGGGTTCCCGCAGCCCCAGCATTTT,CSVERGGFPQPQHF
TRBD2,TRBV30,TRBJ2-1,TGTGCCTGGAGTGTACTAGCGGGAGTACCAAATGAGCAGTTCTTC,CAWSVLAGVPNEQFF
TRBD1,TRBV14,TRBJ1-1,TGTGCCAGCAGCCTTACAGGGGCTCCGAACACTGAAGCTTTCTTT,CASSLTGAPNTEAFF
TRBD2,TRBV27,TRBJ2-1,TGTGCCAGCAGATTACTAGCGAGCTCCTACAATGAGCAGTTCTTC,CASRLLASSYNEQFF
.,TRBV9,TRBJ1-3,TGTGCCAGCAGCGGGACATCCTCAGGGCTTTCTGGAAACACCATATATTTT,CASSGTSSGLSGNTIYF
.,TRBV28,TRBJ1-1,TGTGCCAGCAGTTTTCGGCCGAGTCCGGGTTTCTTT,CASSFRPSPGFF
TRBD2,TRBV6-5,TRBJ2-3,TGTGCCAGCAAACTAGCGGCTTCTACAGATACGCAGTATTTT,CASKLAASTDTQYF
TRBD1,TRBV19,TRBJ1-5,TGTGCCAGTAGTATGACAGGGTTAGGTAGTCAGCCCCAGCATTTT,CASSMTGLGSQPQHF
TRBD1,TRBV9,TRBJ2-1,TGTGCCAGCAGCCTAGGGACAGGGCCCCCGCAGTTCTTC,CASSLGTGPPQFF
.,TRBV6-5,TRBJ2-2,TGTGCCAGCAGTTACTCGATCAGTGCGGGGTCCGGGGAGCTGTTTTTT,CASSYSISAGSGELFF
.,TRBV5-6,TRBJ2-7,TGTGCCAGCAGCTTGGTCTGGGCGAAAGTGGGGGGCGAGCAGTACTTC,CASSLVWAKVGGEQYF
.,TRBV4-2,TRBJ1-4,TGTGCCAGCAGCCAATTCGGGGGGTTGTCTAATGAAAAACTGTTTTTT,CASSQFGGLSNEKLFF
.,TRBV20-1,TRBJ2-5,TGCAGTGCTAACTTACAAGAGACCCAGTACTTC,CSANLQETQYF
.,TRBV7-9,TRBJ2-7,TGTGCCAGCAGCCCCGGAGGGTACGAGCAGTACTTC,CASSPGGYEQYF
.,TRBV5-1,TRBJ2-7,TGCGCCAGCAGCTTGGAGGGCACAGGGTCGGACGAGCAGTACTTC,CASSLEGTGSDEQYF
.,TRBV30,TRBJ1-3,TGTGCCTGGAGTATAACAGTCATGAACACCATATATTTT,CAWSITVMNTIYF
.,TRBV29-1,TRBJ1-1,TGCAGCGTTGGTTGGGGGCGGACTGAAGCTTTCTTT,CSVGWGRTEAFF
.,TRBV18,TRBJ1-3,TGTGCCAGCTCCCCCCTGCCAGTCTCTGGAAACACCATATATTTT,CASSPLPVSGNTIYF
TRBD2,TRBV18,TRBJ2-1,TGTGCCAGCTCATCGACGACTAGCGGGAGCTTGAATGAGCAGTTCTTC,CASSSTTSGSLNEQFF
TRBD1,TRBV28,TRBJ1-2,TGTGCCAGCAGTATGGGGACAGGGCGCGGCTACACCTTC,CASSMGTGRGYTF
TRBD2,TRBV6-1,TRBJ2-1,TGTGCCAGCAGCCCCACTAGCGGGAGAGGCAATGAGCAGTTCTTC,CASSPTSGRGNEQFF
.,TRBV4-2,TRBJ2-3,TGTGCCAGCAGCCAAGAGCGGGGCACAGATACGCAGTATTTT,CASSQERGTDTQYF
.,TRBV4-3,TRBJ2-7,TGCGCCAGCAGCCAAATGGACAGCTCCTACGAGCAGTACTTC,CASSQMDSSYEQYF
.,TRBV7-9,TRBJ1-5,TGTGCCAGCAGCCGATCGTCAGGTCAGCCCCAGCATTTT,CASSRSSGQPQHF
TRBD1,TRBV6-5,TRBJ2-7,TGTGCCAGCAGAAAGGGGACAGGGATCTACGAGCAGTACTTC,CASRKGTGIYEQYF
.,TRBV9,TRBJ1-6,TGTGCCAGCAGCGTAGACCACAGCCTCTCACCCCTACACTTT,CASSVDHSLSPLHF